The source of this T cell receptor beta chain is a study of blood T cell repertoires in COVID-19. The wider study: The United States, Italy and Spain provided the acute and convalescent COVID-19 samples.

Data came from immunoSEQ multiplex PCR; TCRdb stores just in-frame clones and leaves some out. This table holds about 160,000 clones, more than 75% found once. CDR3 length equals 12 residues. Germline-derived CDR1 and CDR2 are WSHSY and SAAADI. V was pared by 5 bases and J by 6 bases, with 11 bases between. V and J are TRBV10-2 and TRBJ2-7, with D possibly matching TRBD1 (5 bases). The source is a man younger than 35 with acute or convalescent COVID-19. The sample comprised peripheral blood. This CDR3 is CASSQQVAEQYF. The CDR3 bases are TGCGCCAGCAGTCAACAGGTCGCCGAGCAGTACTTC.